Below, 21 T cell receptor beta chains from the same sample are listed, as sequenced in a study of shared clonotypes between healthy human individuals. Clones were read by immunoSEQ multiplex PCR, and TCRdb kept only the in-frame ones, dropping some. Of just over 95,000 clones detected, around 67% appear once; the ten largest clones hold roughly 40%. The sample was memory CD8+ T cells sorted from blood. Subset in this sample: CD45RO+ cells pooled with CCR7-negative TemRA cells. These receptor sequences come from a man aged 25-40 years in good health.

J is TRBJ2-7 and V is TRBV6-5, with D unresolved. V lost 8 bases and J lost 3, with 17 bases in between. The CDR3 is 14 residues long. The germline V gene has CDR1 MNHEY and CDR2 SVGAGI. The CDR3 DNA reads TGTGCCAGCGGGTTGGATGGAAAGGACTACGAGCAGTACTTC. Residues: CASGLDGKDYEQYF.

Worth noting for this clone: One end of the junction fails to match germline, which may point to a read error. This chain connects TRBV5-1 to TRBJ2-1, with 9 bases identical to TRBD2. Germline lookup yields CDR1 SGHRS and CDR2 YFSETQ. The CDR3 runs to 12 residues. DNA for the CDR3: TGCGCCAGCAGGTACGGGCGGGAGGGCTCAGTCTTC. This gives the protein CASRYGREGSVF.

CDR3 sequence reads: CASSFKHLNNEQFF. In nucleotides, the CDR3 is TGTGCCAGCAGTTTCAAGCACCTTAACAATGAGCAGTTCTTC. The chain couples TRBV6-5 to TRBJ2-1; D is uncertain. Per the germline V gene, CDR1 is MNHEY and CDR2 is SVGAGI. The CDR3 has 14 residues. The ends were cut back, 4 bases at V and 5 bases at J, with 12 bases in the middle.

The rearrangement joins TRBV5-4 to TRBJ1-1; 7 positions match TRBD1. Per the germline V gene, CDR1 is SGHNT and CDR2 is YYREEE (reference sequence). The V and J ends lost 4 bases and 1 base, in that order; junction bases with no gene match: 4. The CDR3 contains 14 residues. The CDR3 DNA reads TGTGCCAGCAGCGGGGGACAGAGGAACACTGAAGCTTTCTTT. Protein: CASSGGQRNTEAFF.

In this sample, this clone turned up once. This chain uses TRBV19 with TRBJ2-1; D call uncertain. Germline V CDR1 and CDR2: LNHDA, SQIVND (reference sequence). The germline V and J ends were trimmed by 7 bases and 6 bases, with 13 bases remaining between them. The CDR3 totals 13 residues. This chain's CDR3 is CASNSGRSNEQFF. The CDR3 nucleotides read TGTGCCAGTAACTCCGGCAGGTCCAATGAGCAGTTCTTC.

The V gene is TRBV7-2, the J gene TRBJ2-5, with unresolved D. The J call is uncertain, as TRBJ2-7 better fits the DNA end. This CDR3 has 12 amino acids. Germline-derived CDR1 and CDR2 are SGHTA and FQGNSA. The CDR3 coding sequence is TGTGCCAGCAGCTTAACCGGTTACGAGCAGTACTTC. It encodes CASSLTGYEQYF.

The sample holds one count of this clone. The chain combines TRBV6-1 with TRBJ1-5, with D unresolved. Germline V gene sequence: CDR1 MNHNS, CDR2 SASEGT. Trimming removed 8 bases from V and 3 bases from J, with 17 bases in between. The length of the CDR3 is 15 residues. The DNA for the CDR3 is TGTGCCAGCGTGGAATGGGGAGAATCCAATCAGCCCCAGCATTTT. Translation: CASVEWGESNQPQHF.

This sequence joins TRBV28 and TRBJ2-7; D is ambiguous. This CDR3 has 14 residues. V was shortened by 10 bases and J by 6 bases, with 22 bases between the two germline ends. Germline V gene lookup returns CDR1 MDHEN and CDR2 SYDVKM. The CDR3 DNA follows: TGTGCCATAAACCGGCCAACGCTCCTCCGCGAGCAGTACTTC. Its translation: CAINRPTLLREQYF.

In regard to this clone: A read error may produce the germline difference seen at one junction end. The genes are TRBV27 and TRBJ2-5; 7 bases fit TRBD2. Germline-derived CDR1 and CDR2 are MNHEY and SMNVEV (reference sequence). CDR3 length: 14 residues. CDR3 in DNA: TGTGCCAACAGTTCCCAGCGGGAACAAGAGACCCAGTACTTC. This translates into CANSSQREQETQYF.

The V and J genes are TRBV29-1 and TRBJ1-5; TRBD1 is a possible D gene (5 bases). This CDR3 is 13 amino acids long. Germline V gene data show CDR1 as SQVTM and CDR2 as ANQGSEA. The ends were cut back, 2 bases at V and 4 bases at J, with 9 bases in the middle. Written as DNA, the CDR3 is TGCAGCGTTGAATTGGGGGTTAATCAGCCCCAGCATTTT. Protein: CSVELGVNQPQHF.

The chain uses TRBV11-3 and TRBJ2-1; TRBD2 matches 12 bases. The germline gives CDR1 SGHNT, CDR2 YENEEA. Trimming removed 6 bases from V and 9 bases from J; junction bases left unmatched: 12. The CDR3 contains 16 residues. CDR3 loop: CASRPSRTSGVGEQFF. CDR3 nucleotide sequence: TGTGCCAGCAGACCTTCTCGGACTAGCGGGGTCGGTGAGCAGTTCTTC.

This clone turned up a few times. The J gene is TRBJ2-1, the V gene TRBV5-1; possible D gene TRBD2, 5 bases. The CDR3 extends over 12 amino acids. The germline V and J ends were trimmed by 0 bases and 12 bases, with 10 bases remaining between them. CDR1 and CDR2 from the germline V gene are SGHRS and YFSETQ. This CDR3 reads CASSLDSGGQFF. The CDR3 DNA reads TGCGCCAGCAGCTTGGATTCAGGAGGGCAGTTCTTC.

The CDR3 DNA sequence: TGTGCCAGCAGTTTCCGGGGTGGTCGACGAGGAAACACCATATATTTT. Amino acid sequence: CASSFRGGRRGNTIYF. V and J are TRBV28 and TRBJ1-3; the D is unclear. V was clipped by 3 bases and J by 4 bases, with 16 bases between them. There are 16 residues in the CDR3. Germline V lookup: CDR1 MDHEN, CDR2 SYDVKM.

The CDR3 sequence: CASSPPGTGGLDTQYF. CDR3 sequence (DNA): TGTGCCAGCTCACCACCCGGGACAGGGGGCCTAGATACGCAGTATTTT. V and J are TRBV18 and TRBJ2-3; 12 bases are shared with TRBD1. The germline V gene encodes CDR1 KGHSH and CDR2 LQKENI. J lost 5 bases, V lost 0 bases, and 3 bases had no gene match. This CDR3 has 16 amino acids. Full variable domain (rest looked up from reference TRBV18 and TRBJ2-3): NAGVMQNPRHLVRRRGQEARLRCSPMKGHSHVYWYRQLPEEGLKFMVYLQKENIIDESGMPKERFSAEFPKEGPSILRIQQVVRGDSAAYFCASSPPGTGGLDTQYFGPGTRLTVL.

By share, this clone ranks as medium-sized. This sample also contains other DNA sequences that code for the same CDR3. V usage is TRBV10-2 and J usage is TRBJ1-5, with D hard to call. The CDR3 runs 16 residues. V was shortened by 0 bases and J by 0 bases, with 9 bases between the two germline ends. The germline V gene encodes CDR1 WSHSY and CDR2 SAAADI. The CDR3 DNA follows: TGCGCCAGCAGTGAGTCGCCCGGGAATAGCAATCAGCCCCAGCATTTT. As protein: CASSESPGNSNQPQHF.

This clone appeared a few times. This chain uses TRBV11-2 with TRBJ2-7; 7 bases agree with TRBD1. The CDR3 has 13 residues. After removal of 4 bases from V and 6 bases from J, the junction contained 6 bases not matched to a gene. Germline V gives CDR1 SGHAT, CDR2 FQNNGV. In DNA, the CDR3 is TGTGCCAGCAGCTCGAGGGGGCATCCCGAGCAGTACTTC. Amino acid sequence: CASSSRGHPEQYF. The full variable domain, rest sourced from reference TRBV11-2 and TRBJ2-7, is EAGVAQSPRYKIIEKRQSVAFWCNPISGHATLYWYQQILGQGPKLLIQFQNNGVVDDSQLPKDRFSAERLKGVDSTLKIQPAKLEDSAVYLCASSSRGHPEQYFGPGTRLTVT.

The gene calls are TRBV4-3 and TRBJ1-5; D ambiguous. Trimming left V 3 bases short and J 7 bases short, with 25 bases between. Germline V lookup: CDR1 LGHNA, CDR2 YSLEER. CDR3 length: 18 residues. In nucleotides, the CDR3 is TGCGCCAGCAGCCACCACTGTAAGGACGGCGGTGGTGGACAGCCCCAGCATTTT. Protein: CASSHHCKDGGGGQPQHF.

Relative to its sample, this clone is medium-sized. CDR3 sequence: CASSEGVNQPQHF. The CDR3 coding sequence is TGTGCCAGCAGTGAGGGGGTCAATCAGCCCCAGCATTTT. The chain is built from TRBV6-4 and TRBJ1-5, with D possibly being TRBD1 (5 bases). Germline values: CDR1 MRHNA, CDR2 SNTAGT. The length of the CDR3 is 13 residues. V gave up 3 bases and J gave up 3 bases, with 6 bases separating them.

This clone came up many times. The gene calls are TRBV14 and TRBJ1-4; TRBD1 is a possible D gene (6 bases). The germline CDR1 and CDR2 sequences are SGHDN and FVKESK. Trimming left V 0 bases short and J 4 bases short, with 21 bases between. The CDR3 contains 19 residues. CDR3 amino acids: CASSQDSQGAVISNEKLFF. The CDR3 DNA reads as TGTGCCAGCAGCCAAGATTCACAGGGCGCCGTTATTAGTAATGAAAAACTGTTTTTT.

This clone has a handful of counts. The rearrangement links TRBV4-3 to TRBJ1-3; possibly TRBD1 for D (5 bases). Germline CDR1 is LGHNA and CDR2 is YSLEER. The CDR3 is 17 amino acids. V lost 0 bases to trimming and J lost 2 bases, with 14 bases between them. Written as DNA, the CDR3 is TGCGCCAGCAGCCAAGATTTTCTGGGGCAGCCTGGAAACACCATATATTTT. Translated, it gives CASSQDFLGQPGNTIYF.

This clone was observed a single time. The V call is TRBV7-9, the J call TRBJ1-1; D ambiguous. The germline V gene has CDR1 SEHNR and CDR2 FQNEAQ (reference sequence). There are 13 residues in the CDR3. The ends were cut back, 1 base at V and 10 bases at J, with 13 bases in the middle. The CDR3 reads CASSLVGRTPAFF. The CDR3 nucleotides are TGTGCCAGCAGCTTAGTCGGCAGGACCCCAGCTTTCTTT.